There are a few counts of the clone carrying this T cell receptor beta chain. The sequenced template was cDNA made from the entire isolated RNA. The repertoire was sequenced with immunoSEQ multiplex PCR; TCRdb's copy has only in-frame clones and lacks some. The data contain roughly 610,000 clones, roughly a sixth of them singletons. This sample was taken from a study of beta chain features in type 1 diabetes. Sample: naive CD4+ T cells from blood. The clonotype originates from a young man in good health.

CDR3 amino acids: CASSEGQSTDTQYF. The CDR3 nucleotides read TGCGCCAGCAGCGAGGGACAGAGCACAGATACGCAGTATTTT. V and J are TRBV5-1 and TRBJ2-3; 7 nucleotides match TRBD1. This CDR3 is 14 amino acids long. V was pared by 4 bases and J by 0 bases, with 2 bases of the junction left unmatched. Per the germline V gene, CDR1 is SGHRS and CDR2 is YFSETQ.